The source of this TCR beta chain is a study of siplizumab effects on memory and regulatory T cells. General observations from the study: Proliferating siplizumab-culture Treg suppressive function went unconfirmed.

CDR1 is MDHEN, CDR2 SYDVKM, per germline. The V segment lost 6 bases and the J segment 5 bases; nucleotides outside the gene matches: 6. The CDR3 is 14 amino acids. A note on this clone: Its antigen remains unidentified.

Profiling relied on immunoSEQ multiplex PCR, and the TCRdb table lists in-frame clones only, not all of them. Of tens of thousands of clones listed, roughly 96% were seen once; the top ten hold about 0.095%. The clonotype was recovered from a human donor in good health. The rearrangement uses TRBV28 and TRBJ2-3; TRBD2 matches 9 bases. The material sequenced was naive CD8+ T cells sorted from blood. This CDR3 reads CASSSGTSLDTQYF. CDR3 DNA sequence: TGTGCCAGCAGCTCCGGGACTAGCTTAGATACGCAGTATTTT.